The rows below give T cell receptor beta chains drawn from one sample of a study of blood T cell repertoires in COVID-19. The method was immunoSEQ multiplex PCR; TCRdb's version includes in-frame clones alone and lacks a portion of them. The sample lists 150,000 to 200,000 clones, approximately 92% occurring once. What was sequenced was peripheral blood. The receptors stem from a woman aged 45-60 years with acute or convalescent COVID-19. The CDR3 runs from the conserved cysteine through the conserved F or W. The D gene is left open where the match is weak. Not every row has a clone size; where given, it reads once, few, many or a size class.

V gene	J gene	D gene	clone size	CDR3 protein	CDR3 DNA
TRBV5-4	TRBJ2-5	TRBD1	-	CASSVTGAGGTQYF	TGTGCCAGCAGCGTGACCGGGGCAGGGGGGACCCAGTACTTC
TRBV10-3	TRBJ2-7	-	-	CAISENSGYEQYF	TGTGCCATCAGTGAGAATAGCGGCTACGAGCAGTACTTC
TRBV7-7	TRBJ2-2	TRBD1	-	CASSSGTGGTGELFF	TGTGCCAGCAGCTCTGGGACAGGGGGCACCGGGGAGCTGTTTTTT
TRBV19	TRBJ2-7	-	-	CASSPGTGVRYEQYF	TGTGCCAGTAGCCCCGGTACGGGAGTGAGATACGAGCAGTACTTC
TRBV25-1	TRBJ1-6	-	once	CASRDSPYNSPLHF	TGTGCCAGCAGGGACAGCCCATATAATTCACCCCTCCACTTT
TRBV7-9	TRBJ1-4	-	few	CASNADRPNEKLFF	TGTGCCAGCAACGCGGACAGACCTAATGAAAAACTGTTTTTT
TRBV28	TRBJ1-2	TRBD1	few	CASSLGGQGAGGYTF	TGTGCCAGCAGTTTAGGGGGACAGGGGGCGGGTGGCTACACCTTC
TRBV27	TRBJ2-5	TRBD1	-	CASRANRGNQETQYF	TGTGCCAGCAGGGCAAACAGGGGGAATCAAGAGACCCAGTACTTC
TRBV10-3	TRBJ1-1	-	-	CATTQGPEAFF	TGTGCCACCACCCAGGGGCCTGAAGCTTTCTTT
TRBV3-1/TRBV3-2	TRBJ1-6	-	-	CASSRSSYNSPLHF	TGTGCCAGCTCCCGGAGCTCCTATAATTCACCCCTCCACTTT
TRBV30	TRBJ1-1	-	-	CAWRASVRGREAFF	TGTGCCTGGAGGGCCAGTGTTCGGGGAAGGGAAGCTTTCTTT
TRBV5-1	TRBJ2-1	TRBD1	-	CASKQGQGTYNEQFF	TGCGCCAGCAAACAGGGACAGGGCACCTACAATGAGCAGTTCTTC
TRBV28	TRBJ2-7	-	-	CASSLSQGYEQYF	TGTGCCAGCAGCTTATCCCAGGGGTACGAGCAGTACTTC
TRBV30	TRBJ1-5	TRBD1	-	CAWTPGDRGQPQHF	TGTGCCTGGACTCCGGGGGACAGGGGCCAGCCCCAGCATTTT
TRBV4-3	TRBJ2-1	TRBD1	-	CASSQETGGRNEQFF	TGCGCCAGCAGCCAAGAGACAGGGGGACGGAATGAGCAGTTCTTC
TRBV7-9	TRBJ1-5	-	-	CASSLGGTNQPQHF	TGTGCCAGCAGCCTCGGAGGGACCAATCAGCCCCAGCATTTT
TRBV4-1	TRBJ2-6	-	-	CASSQDPSGANVLTF	TGCGCCAGCAGCCAAGATCCGTCGGGGGCCAACGTCCTGACTTTC
TRBV6-5	TRBJ2-7	-	-	CASSYSGDHYEQYF	TGTGCCAGCAGTTACTCAGGGGATCACTACGAGCAGTACTTC
TRBV11-2	TRBJ2-6	-	-	CASSLSGGQNSGANVLTF	TGTGCCAGCAGCCTCAGCGGGGGACAGAACTCTGGGGCCAACGTCCTGACTTTC